A single sample gave rise to the 15 T cell receptor beta chains below, sequenced in a study of CD8+ T cells in alopecia areata. Following RNA extraction, reverse transcription yielded cDNA that acted as the sequencing template. Clones were read by immunoSEQ multiplex PCR, and TCRdb kept only the in-frame ones, dropping some. This table holds around 20,000 clones, more than 60% found once. CD4+ cells from five patients were sorted into CD25+CD127- cells. Sequenced material: CD4+ Tregs sorted from blood. These receptors came from a human donor with alopecia areata.

The chain couples TRBV6-5 to TRBJ2-7; D is perhaps TRBD1 (6 bases). This CDR3 contains 13 residues. Germline-derived CDR1 and CDR2 are MNHEY and SVGAGI. V lost 3 bases and J 5 bases, leaving 11 bases between the germline ends. For the CDR3, the DNA is TGTGCCAGCAGTTATAGGGGGTTCAACGAGCAGTACTTC. Its translation: CASSYRGFNEQYF.

The chain links TRBV30 to TRBJ2-3, with D possibly TRBD2 on 6 matching bases. The CDR3 has 15 residues. Germline loops: CDR1 GTSNPN, CDR2 SVGIG (reference sequence). Trimming took off 3 bases at V and 0 bases at J, with 13 bases between the two ends. CDR3 amino acids: CAWRSGGTSTDTQYF. Here the CDR3 DNA reads TGTGCCTGGAGATCCGGGGGTACTAGCACAGATACGCAGTATTTT.

Only a few counts were recorded for this clone. The chain joins TRBV29-1 to TRBJ2-5; D is uncertain. The V gene lost 8 bases and the J gene lost 4 bases, with 11 bases spanning the gap. Germline V gene sequence: CDR1 SQVTM, CDR2 ANQGSEA. The CDR3 loop spans 11 amino acids. The CDR3 is CSSLWGETQYF. The CDR3 DNA reads as TGCAGCTCCCTCTGGGGAGAGACCCAGTACTTC. Looking up the rest from reference TRBV29-1 and TRBJ2-5 gives the full variable domain: SAVISQKPSRDICQRGTSLTIQCQVDSQVTMMFWYRQQPGQSLTLIATANQGSEATYESGFVIDKFPISRPNLTFSTLTVSNMSPEDSSIYLCSSLWGETQYFGPGTRLLVL.

This clone was found once. The rearrangement uses TRBV7-2 and TRBJ2-5; 10 nucleotides align to TRBD2. The germline gives CDR1 SGHTA, CDR2 FQGNSA. The CDR3 length is 16 residues. The V gene end was trimmed by 5 bases and the J gene end by 5 bases; junction bases not matched to a gene: 11. This CDR3 is CASSPPSGGYRETQYF. Here the CDR3 DNA reads TGTGCCAGCAGCCCTCCTAGCGGGGGCTATCGTGAGACCCAGTACTTC.

V is TRBV5-1 and J is TRBJ2-4; TRBD1 matches at 9 bases. The germline V gene encodes CDR1 SGHRS and CDR2 YFSETQ. With 5 bases clipped from V and 5 bases from J, the junction kept 5 bases outside the gene matches. The CDR3 consists of 14 residues. Here the CDR3 reads CASRSGQGENIQYF. The CDR3, as DNA: TGCGCCAGCAGATCGGGACAGGGTGAAAACATTCAGTACTTC.

This chain connects TRBV7-2 to TRBJ2-3; D possibly corresponds to TRBD1 (5 bases). V lost 5 bases to trimming and J lost 0 bases, with 15 bases between them. Germline CDR1 is SGHTA and CDR2 is FQGNSA. This CDR3 is built from 16 residues. DNA for the CDR3: TGTGCCAGCAGCCACCCCAGGGCCGCTAGCACAGATACGCAGTATTTT. Its protein product is CASSHPRAASTDTQYF.

A single count supports this clone. The CDR3 here is CASSRDGPGELFF. CDR3 sequence (DNA): TGTGCCAGCAGCCGGGACGGGCCCGGGGAGCTGTTTTTT. The chain has TRBV11-3 and TRBJ2-2; the D call may be TRBD1 or TRBD2 (5 bases each). Per the germline V gene, CDR1 is SGHNT and CDR2 is YENEEA. This CDR3 has 13 residues. V was cut by 5 bases and J by 6 bases, with 10 bases left in between.

V gene TRBV14 combines with J gene TRBJ2-3, with TRBD2 as a possible D gene (6 bases). The length of the CDR3 is 16 residues. Deletions cut 2 bases from V and 3 bases from J, with 15 bases between. CDR1 is SGHDN, CDR2 FVKESK, per germline. CDR3 protein: CASSQSGGLGTDTQYF. The CDR3 DNA follows: TGTGCCAGCAGCCAATCAGGAGGGCTGGGAACAGATACGCAGTATTTT.

The rearrangement joins TRBV2 to TRBJ2-4; D uncertain. The CDR3 has 15 amino acids. Germline values: CDR1 SNHLY, CDR2 FYNNEI. With 3 bases removed from V and 2 bases from J, the gap between germline ends came to 11 bases. The CDR3 loop reads CASSEELGTKNIQYF. CDR3 DNA: TGTGCCAGCAGTGAGGAATTAGGGACCAAAAACATTCAGTACTTC.

V is TRBV30 and J is TRBJ1-2; 7 nucleotides line up with TRBD1. The V gene's germline CDR1 is GTSNPN and CDR2 SVGIG (reference sequence). V lost 6 bases to trimming and J lost 7 bases; unmatched junction nucleotides: 11. This CDR3 region has 13 residues. CDR3 sequence reads: CACNPRQGPGYTF. The CDR3 DNA sequence: TGTGCCTGCAATCCGAGACAGGGTCCTGGCTACACCTTC.

The J gene is TRBJ1-1, the V gene TRBV7-8; no definite D call. Per germline, CDR1 SGHVS and CDR2 FQNEAQ. Trimming took 4 bases from V and 4 from J, leaving 10 bases between them. The CDR3 sequence is 13 residues long. CDR3 DNA sequence: TGTGCCAGCAGCTCCGAGTTTTTCACTGAAGCTTTCTTT. Translated: CASSSEFFTEAFF.

The chain joins TRBV10-3 to TRBJ2-5; D is uncertain. Germline V gives CDR1 ENHRY, CDR2 SYGVKD. The CDR3 extends over 14 amino acids. Trimming stripped 0 bases from V and 4 bases from J, with 9 bases between. The CDR3 nucleotides read TGTGCCATCAGTGAGTCGGATGTGAGAGAGACCCAGTACTTC. This gives the protein CAISESDVRETQYF.

The rearrangement joins TRBV7-2 to TRBJ2-1; maybe TRBD2 (6 bases). CDR1 is SGHTA, CDR2 FQGNSA, per germline. The V end was cut by 5 bases, the J end by 8 bases, with 19 bases between. The CDR3 length is 15 residues. CDR3 amino acids: CASSLGARTSHEQFF. Here the CDR3 DNA reads TGTGCCAGCAGCCTGGGCGCGAGAACTAGCCATGAGCAGTTCTTC.

The V gene is TRBV7-2, the J gene TRBJ2-7; 7 nucleotides line up with TRBD2. With 5 bases clipped from V and 9 bases from J, the junction kept 13 bases outside the gene matches. The CDR3 consists of 14 residues. Germline V lookup: CDR1 SGHTA, CDR2 FQGNSA. DNA of the CDR3: TGTGCCAGCAGCCCGCGGGACGGGGGGTTGGGGCAGTACTTC. It codes for CASSPRDGGLGQYF.

V and J are TRBV6-1 and TRBJ1-1; 7 bases match TRBD1. The CDR3 covers 15 residues. V shed 5 bases and J 1 base; nucleotides not matched to a gene: 7. Per the germline V gene, CDR1 is MNHNS and CDR2 is SASEGT. The CDR3 DNA reads TGTGCCAGCAGTCCAGAGACAGGGCGGAACACTGAAGCTTTCTTT. This sequence encodes CASSPETGRNTEAFF.